The 14 T cell receptor beta chains in this list originate from one sample, sequenced in a study of Ad26.COV2.S vaccination and SARS-CoV-2 variants (dated by TCRdb to the early 2020s). Library creation used the immunoSEQ multiplex PCR assay. Not all clones reach the TCRdb copy of this immuneACCESS table, which keeps in-frame sequences only. Checked studies attribute under half of the gap to unresolved V genes and leave the rest unexplained. Within this sample are about 320,000 clones, with around four fifths of them counted one time only. Around 2.2% of the sample is in the top ten clones. The treatment or condition label for this specimen denotes: some 20 received Ad26.COV2.S at low or high dose, single or two shots; 5 received placebo; per-sample allocation not given. For vaccine and placebo recipients, the sequenced repertoires came from samples collected on day 63 after the first injection. Material: peripheral blood, obtained in a trial of Ad26.COV2.S vaccine versus placebo. The receptors shown here come from a person aged 18 to 59 who received the Ad26.COV2.S COVID-19 vaccine or a placebo.

In DNA form, the CDR3 reads TGCGCCAGCAGCTTGGGAGGTCCGGGGGAGACCCAGTACTTC. It yields the protein CASSLGGPGETQYF. This chain connects TRBV5-1 to TRBJ2-5, with a possible D match to TRBD2 (5 bases). The germline V gene has CDR1 SGHRS and CDR2 YFSETQ. The CDR3 length is 14 residues. With 0 bases removed from V and 5 bases from J, the gap between germline ends came to 11 bases. The complete variable domain, with remaining parts taken from reference TRBV5-1 and TRBJ2-5, reads KAGVTQTPRYLIKTRGQQVTLSCSPISGHRSVSWYQQTPGQGLQFLFEYFSETQRNKGNFPGRFSGRQFSNSRSEMNVSTLELGDSALYLCASSLGGPGETQYFGPGTRLLVL.

The chain has TRBV27 and TRBJ2-1; 7 bases are a match to TRBD2. Per germline, CDR1 MNHEY and CDR2 SMNVEV (reference sequence). CDR3 length: 16 amino acids. J gave up 8 bases and V 2 bases, and 12 bases lay outside the gene matches. CDR3 sequence (DNA): TGTGCCAGCAGTTTACCTTTGAGACTAGCCTTATATGAGCAGTTCTTC. This gives the protein CASSLPLRLALYEQFF.

CDR3 in amino acids: CASSRTGVGGELFF. In nucleotides, the CDR3 is TGTGCCAGCAGTCGGACAGGGGTAGGCGGGGAGCTGTTTTTT. The rearrangement links TRBV28 to TRBJ2-2; TRBD1 matches at 9 bases. Germline CDR1 reads MDHEN; CDR2 reads SYDVKM. The trim removed 5 bases at V and 7 bases at J, leaving 5 bases unmatched. This CDR3 is 14 amino acids long.

CDR3 in DNA: TGTGCCAGCAGCTTAAAATTTGATTCGGGCACTGAAGCTTTCTTT. Translating gives CASSLKFDSGTEAFF. This chain joins TRBV7-3 and TRBJ1-1; the D is unclear. Germline CDR1 is SGHTA and CDR2 is FQGTGA. Trimming stripped 1 base from V and 4 bases from J, with 13 bases between. The CDR3 contains 15 residues. Full variable domain (missing parts from reference TRBV7-3 and TRBJ1-1): GAGVSQTPSNKVTEKGKYVELRCDPISGHTALYWYRQSLGQGPEFLIYFQGTGAADDSGLPNDRFFAVRPEGSVSTLKIQRTERGDSAVYLCASSLKFDSGTEAFFGQGTRLTVV.

The chain links TRBV6-5 to TRBJ1-3; D may be TRBD1 (5 bases). The CDR3 is 16 amino acids. Per germline, CDR1 MNHEY and CDR2 SVGAGI. Trimming pared 0 bases from V and 4 bases from J, leaving 13 bases between. The CDR3 here is CASSYSGQGTGNTIYF. CDR3 in DNA: TGTGCCAGCAGTTACTCGGGGCAGGGAACAGGAAACACCATATATTTT.

The chain combines TRBV9 with TRBJ1-5, with TRBD1 matching over 8 bases. This CDR3 spans 15 amino acids. The V segment lost 2 bases and the J segment 4 bases; nucleotides outside the gene matches: 5. The germline gives CDR1 SGDLS, CDR2 YYNGEE. The CDR3 region is CASSVSGTGNQPQHF. As DNA, the CDR3 is TGTGCCAGCAGCGTCTCCGGGACAGGTAATCAGCCCCAGCATTTT.

This clone was observed a single time. The chain joins TRBV12-3 or TRBV12-4 to TRBJ1-5; D unresolved. The V and J ends lost 3 bases and 9 bases respectively, with 9 bases between them. CDR3 length: 12 residues. CDR3 loop: CASSFPLRPQHF. The CDR3 region has the DNA TGTGCCAGCAGTTTCCCCCTAAGGCCCCAGCATTTT.

The chain couples TRBV6-5 to TRBJ2-7; D unresolved. The CDR3 is 13 amino acids. Looked up from germline, CDR1 is MNHEY and CDR2 is SVGAGI. The germline V and J ends were trimmed by 1 base and 3 bases, with 7 bases remaining between them. CDR3 amino acids: CASSYFQNYEQYF. CDR3 nucleotides: TGTGCCAGCAGTTACTTCCAGAACTACGAGCAGTACTTC.

The count of this clone is one. The chain links TRBV9 to TRBJ2-3; TRBD2 aligns across 8 bases. The ends lost 4 bases at V and 6 bases at J; junction bases unmatched: 7. Germline V gives CDR1 SGDLS, CDR2 YYNGEE. The CDR3 contains 14 residues. The CDR3 reads CASSTRTSSDTQYF. The CDR3 DNA reads TGTGCCAGCAGCACCCGGACTAGCTCGGATACGCAGTATTTT.

This chain uses TRBV28 with TRBJ1-4; D is ambiguous. Germline V CDR1 and CDR2: MDHEN, SYDVKM. The ends were cut back, 6 bases at V and 8 bases at J, with 16 bases in the middle. This CDR3 is 14 amino acids long. The CDR3 reads CASSRQGIGEKLFF. The CDR3 nucleotides read TGTGCCAGCAGCCGACAAGGAATCGGGGAAAAACTGTTTTTT.

The rearrangement links TRBV7-9 to TRBJ2-7; 8 nucleotides line up with TRBD1. This CDR3 comprises 14 residues. V was pared by 0 bases and J by 3 bases, with 1 base of the junction left unmatched. Germline V gene lookup returns CDR1 SEHNR and CDR2 FQNEAQ (reference sequence). The CDR3 here is CASSLAGQGYEQYF. Written as DNA, the CDR3 is TGTGCCAGCAGCTTAGCCGGACAGGGCTACGAGCAGTACTTC.

V gene TRBV12-5 combines with J gene TRBJ2-7, with TRBD1 matching 9 bases. Trimming cost V 6 bases and J 2 bases; bases outside gene matches: 2. The germline V gene encodes CDR1 LGHNT and CDR2 FRNRAP. The CDR3 covers 13 residues. The CDR3 bases are TGTGCTAGTGGATGGGACAGGGCCTACGAGCAGTACTTC. It specifies CASGWDRAYEQYF.

This chain connects TRBV12-3 or TRBV12-4 to TRBJ2-7, with a possible D match to TRBD2 (6 bases). V lost 1 base, J lost 5 bases, and 6 bases lay in between. The CDR3 sequence is 12 residues long. DNA of the CDR3: TGTGCCAGCAGTTTAGGGAGGGACGAGCAGTACTTC. The encoded protein is CASSLGRDEQYF.

This rearrangement joins TRBV28 to TRBJ2-7; weak D call: TRBD1 (5 bases). V was shortened by 2 bases and J by 0 bases, with 11 bases between the two germline ends. Per germline, CDR1 MDHEN and CDR2 SYDVKM. The CDR3 has 15 amino acids. This chain's CDR3 is CASSLIGVNSYEQYF. CDR3 DNA sequence: TGTGCCAGCAGTTTAATAGGGGTCAACTCCTACGAGCAGTACTTC. The full variable domain, in which reference TRBV28 and TRBJ2-7 provide the parts outside the CDR3, is DVKVTQSSRYLVKRTGEKVFLECVQDMDHENMFWYRQDPGLGLRLIYFSYDVKMKEKGDIPEGYSVSREKKERFSLILESASTNQTSMYLCASSLIGVNSYEQYFGPGTRLTVT.